These 18 T cell receptor beta chains were all obtained from the same sample, sequenced in a study of brain T cells in children with intractable seizures. TCRdb's table, derived via immunoSEQ multiplex PCR, lists solely in-frame clones and lacks some. The table shows around 41,000 clones, with 75% to 95% occurring only once. Sequences were derived from peripheral blood, sampled at surgery. The receptor set was obtained from a girl aged 2-9 years with tuberous sclerosis and intractable seizures.

CDR3 DNA: TGTGCCATCCTCAAACAGGGGAATGGCTACACCTTC. It translates to CAILKQGNGYTF. V gene TRBV15 combines with J gene TRBJ1-2, with TRBD1 matching over 7 bases. J was trimmed by 6 bases and V by 10 bases; bases with no gene match: 8. Germline V gene sequence: CDR1 LNHNV, CDR2 YYDKDF (reference sequence). The CDR3 runs 12 residues.

The chain links TRBV24-1 to TRBJ2-3; TRBD1 is a possible D gene (5 bases). The CDR3 has 16 residues. V was clipped by 3 bases and J by 2 bases, with 14 bases between them. Germline V CDR1 and CDR2: KGHDR, SFDVKD. CDR3 residues: CATSDGADVLTDTQYF. The CDR3 region has the DNA TGTGCCACCAGTGATGGGGCCGACGTGCTCACAGATACGCAGTATTTT.

This chain connects TRBV19 to TRBJ2-7, with 8 bases fitting TRBD1. Trimming cost V 3 bases and J 2 bases; bases outside gene matches: 6. This CDR3 is built from 15 residues. Germline V gene lookup returns CDR1 LNHDA and CDR2 SQIVND (reference sequence). DNA of the CDR3: TGTGCCAGTAGTATCCGGACAGGGCCTACCTACGAGCAGTACTTC. Amino acids: CASSIRTGPTYEQYF. Complete variable domain (other parts from reference TRBV19 and TRBJ2-7): DGGITQSPKYLFRKEGQNVTLSCEQNLNHDAMYWYRQDPGQGLRLIYYSQIVNDFQKGDIAEGYSVSREKKESFPLTVTSAQKNPTAFYLCASSIRTGPTYEQYFGPGTRLTVT.

This chain joins TRBV23-1 and TRBJ2-7, with no clear D. TRBV23-1 qualifies as an ORF whose function is uncertain. The CDR3 totals 11 residues. V lost 4 bases and J lost 0, with 1 base in between. The CDR3 DNA is TGCGCCAGCAGTCTCTCCTACGAGCAGTACGTC. It specifies CASSLSYEQYV.

CDR3 sequence (DNA): TGTGCCAGCAGTTTGAGGACAGGGTACGAGCAGTACGTC. It encodes CASSLRTGYEQYV. The rearrangement joins TRBV6-5 to TRBJ2-7; 8 bases agree with TRBD1. Germline lookup yields CDR1 MNHEY and CDR2 SVGAGI. The CDR3 extends over 13 amino acids. V lost 4 bases to trimming and J lost 4 bases; unmatched junction nucleotides: 3.

J is TRBJ1-3 and V is TRBV2; 10 nucleotides line up with TRBD1. This CDR3 region has 16 residues. Germline V CDR1 and CDR2: SNHLY, FYNNEI. V dropped 8 bases and J dropped 0; count of bases not matched to a gene: 7. CDR3 residues: CASRMDRGSSGNTIYF. Written as DNA, the CDR3 is TGTGCCAGCCGAATGGACAGGGGGTCCTCTGGAAACACCATATATTTT. Full variable domain (missing parts from reference TRBV2 and TRBJ1-3): EPEVTQTPSHQVTQMGQEVILRCVPISNHLYFYWYRQILGQKVEFLVSFYNNEISEKSEIFDDQFSVERPDGSNFTLKIRSTKLEDSAMYFCASRMDRGSSGNTIYFGEGSWLTVV.

The genes are TRBV7-3 and TRBJ2-3; D possibly corresponds to TRBD1 (6 bases). CDR3 length: 14 amino acids. Germline V gives CDR1 SGHTA, CDR2 FQGTGA. V lost 2 bases and J 4 bases, leaving 10 bases between the germline ends. The CDR3 spells CASSLGQFPDTQYF. CDR3 DNA: TGTGCCAGCAGCTTAGGACAGTTCCCAGATACGCAGTATTTT.

This rearrangement joins TRBV3-1 (or the pseudogene TRBV3-2) to TRBJ2-7, with D maybe TRBD1 (6 bases). The CDR3 runs to 15 residues. Germline V gene data show CDR1 as LGHDT and CDR2 as YNNKEL (reference sequence). The ends were cut back, 0 bases at V and 7 bases at J, with 16 bases in the middle. Written as DNA, the CDR3 is TGTGCCAGCAGCCAAGATCGGACAGCGTGGAGGGAGCAGTACTTC. Protein sequence: CASSQDRTAWREQYF.

The chain is built from TRBV7-2 and TRBJ1-2; tentatively, D is TRBD1 (5 bases). The germline gives CDR1 SGHTA, CDR2 FQGNSA. The germline V and J ends were trimmed by 0 bases and 4 bases, with 9 bases remaining between them. The CDR3 spans 14 residues. The CDR3 here is CASSLAATVYGYTF. Written as DNA, the CDR3 is TGTGCCAGCAGCTTAGCGGCGACAGTCTATGGCTACACCTTC.

The V gene is TRBV11-2, the J gene TRBJ1-6; D remains unclear. Looked up from germline, CDR1 is SGHAT and CDR2 is FQNNGV. The length of the CDR3 is 16 residues. The germline V and J ends were trimmed by 2 bases and 0 bases, with 8 bases remaining between them. Written as DNA, the CDR3 is TGTGCCAGCAGCTTATCCTTAAGCTCCTATAATTCACCCCTCCACTTT. Its protein product is CASSLSLSSYNSPLHF.

The V and J genes are TRBV7-2 and TRBJ2-7; tentatively, D is TRBD1 or TRBD2 (5 bases each). V was shortened by 5 bases and J by 3 bases, with 14 bases between the two germline ends. Germline V gives CDR1 SGHTA, CDR2 FQGNSA. This CDR3 region has 14 residues. The CDR3 here is CASSITGARYEQYV. In DNA, the CDR3 is TGTGCCAGCAGCATAACCGGGGCTCGCTACGAGCAGTACGTC.

The chain has TRBV11-2 and TRBJ2-4; TRBD1 might be the D (5 bases). This CDR3 contains 14 residues. Trimming removed 6 bases from V and 0 bases from J, with 9 bases in between. CDR1 and CDR2 from the germline V gene are SGHAT and FQNNGV. This chain's CDR3 is CASSPRGAKNIQYF. The DNA for the CDR3 is TGTGCCAGCAGTCCAAGGGGAGCCAAAAACATTCAGTACTTC.

The chain couples TRBV9 to TRBJ1-2; no definite D call. The germline V and J ends were trimmed by 3 bases and 1 base, with 10 bases remaining between them. Germline loops: CDR1 SGDLS, CDR2 YYNGEE. There are 14 residues in the CDR3. The DNA of the CDR3 is TGTGCCAGCAGCGAGGCGGAACTTAACTATGGCTACACCTTC. Translated: CASSEAELNYGYTF.

V is TRBV27 and J is TRBJ1-2; a weak D match, TRBD1 (5 bases). The CDR3 sequence is 15 residues long. Germline V lookup: CDR1 MNHEY, CDR2 SMNVEV (reference sequence). V lost 6 bases and J 1 base, leaving 15 bases between the germline ends. CDR3 in DNA: TGTGCCAGCAGGGGGACGGGGGAAGGTAACTATGGCTACACCTTC. Amino acid sequence: CASRGTGEGNYGYTF.

This clone was counted between two and nine times. The rearrangement uses TRBV4-1 and TRBJ1-6, with 8 bases identical to TRBD1. The V segment lost 6 bases and the J segment 5 bases; nucleotides outside the gene matches: 6. Germline values: CDR1 MGHRA, CDR2 YSYEKL. The CDR3 covers 15 residues. The CDR3: CASRAPTGDNSPLHF. CDR3 DNA sequence: TGCGCCAGCAGGGCACCGACAGGGGATAATTCACCCCTCCACTTT.

This chain links TRBV27 with TRBJ1-5; D may be TRBD1 (5 bases). Trimming took 2 bases from V and 7 from J, leaving 9 bases between them. Per germline, CDR1 MNHEY and CDR2 SMNVEV (reference sequence). The CDR3 is 13 amino acids. As DNA, the CDR3 is TGTGCCAGCAGTTTAGGGGGTAGACAGCCCCAGCATTTT. The encoded protein is CASSLGGRQPQHF.

CDR3 sequence: CASSLGTGIISGNTIYF. The CDR3 nucleotides are TGTGCCAGCAGCTTGGGGACAGGAATTATCTCTGGAAACACCATATATTTT. The V gene is TRBV5-6, the J gene TRBJ1-3, with 7 bases matching TRBD1. Looked up from germline, CDR1 is SGHDT and CDR2 is YYEEEE. CDR3 length: 17 residues. V dropped 0 bases and J dropped 0; count of bases not matched to a gene: 6.

The chain links TRBV5-1 to TRBJ1-1, with 7 nucleotides matching TRBD1. V was pared by 4 bases and J by 2 bases, with 5 bases of the junction left unmatched. The CDR3 contains 14 residues. CDR1 and CDR2 (germline): SGHRS, YFSETQ. CDR3 protein: CASSITGANTEAFF. The CDR3 DNA sequence: TGCGCCAGCAGCATAACAGGGGCCAACACTGAAGCTTTCTTT.